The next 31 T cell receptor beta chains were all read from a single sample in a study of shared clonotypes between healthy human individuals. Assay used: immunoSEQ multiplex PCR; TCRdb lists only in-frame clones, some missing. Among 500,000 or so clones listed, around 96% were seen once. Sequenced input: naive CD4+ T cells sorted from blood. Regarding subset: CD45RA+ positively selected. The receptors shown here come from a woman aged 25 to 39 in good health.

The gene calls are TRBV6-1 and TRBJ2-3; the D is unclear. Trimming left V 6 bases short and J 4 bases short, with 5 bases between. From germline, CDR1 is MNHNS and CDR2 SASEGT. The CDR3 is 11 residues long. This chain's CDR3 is CASRTPDTQYF. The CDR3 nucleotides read TGTGCCAGCAGAACCCCAGATACGCAGTATTTT.

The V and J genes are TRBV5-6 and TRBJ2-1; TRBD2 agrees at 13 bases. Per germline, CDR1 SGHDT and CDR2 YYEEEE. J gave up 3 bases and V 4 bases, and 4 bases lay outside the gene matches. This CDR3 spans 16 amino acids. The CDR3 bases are TGTGCCAGCAGCGGGGGACTAGCGGGGTACTACAATGAGCAGTTCTTC. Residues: CASSGGLAGYYNEQFF. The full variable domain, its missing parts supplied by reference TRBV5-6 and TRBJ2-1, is DAGVTQSPTHLIKTRGQQVTLRCSPKSGHDTVSWYQQALGQGPQFIFQYYEEEERQRGNFPDRFSGHQFPNYSSELNVNALLLGDSALYLCASSGGLAGYYNEQFFGPGTRLTVL.

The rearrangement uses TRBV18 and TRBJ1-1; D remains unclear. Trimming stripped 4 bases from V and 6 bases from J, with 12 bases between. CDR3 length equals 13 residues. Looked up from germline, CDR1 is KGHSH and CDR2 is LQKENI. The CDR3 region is CASSLNGQSEAFF. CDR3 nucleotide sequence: TGTGCCAGCTCACTCAACGGTCAGTCTGAAGCTTTCTTT.

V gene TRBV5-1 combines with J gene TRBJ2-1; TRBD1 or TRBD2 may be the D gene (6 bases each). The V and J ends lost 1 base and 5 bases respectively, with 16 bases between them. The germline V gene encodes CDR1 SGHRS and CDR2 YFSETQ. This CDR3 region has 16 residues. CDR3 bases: TGCGCCAGCAGCTTGCTCGGAGGGGGGACCGACAATGAGCAGTTCTTC. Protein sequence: CASSLLGGGTDNEQFF.

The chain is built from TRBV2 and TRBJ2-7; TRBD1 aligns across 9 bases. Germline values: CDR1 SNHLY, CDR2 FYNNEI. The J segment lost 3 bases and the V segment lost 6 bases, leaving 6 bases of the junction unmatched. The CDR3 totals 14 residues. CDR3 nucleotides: TGTGCCAGCAGGACAGGGGGAGGGCTCTACGAGCAGTACTTC. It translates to CASRTGGGLYEQYF.

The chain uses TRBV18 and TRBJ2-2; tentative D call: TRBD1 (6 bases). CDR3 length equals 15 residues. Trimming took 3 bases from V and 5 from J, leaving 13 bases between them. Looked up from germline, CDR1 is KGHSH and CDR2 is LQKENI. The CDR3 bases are TGTGCCAGCTCACCGACTTCAGGGGAGACCGGGGAGCTGTTTTTT. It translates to CASSPTSGETGELFF.

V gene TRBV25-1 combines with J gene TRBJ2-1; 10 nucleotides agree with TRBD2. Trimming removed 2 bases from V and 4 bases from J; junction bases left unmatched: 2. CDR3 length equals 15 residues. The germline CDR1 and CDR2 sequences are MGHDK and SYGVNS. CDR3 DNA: TGTGCCAGCAGTGAACTAGCGGGAGCGTACAATGAGCAGTTCTTC. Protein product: CASSELAGAYNEQFF.

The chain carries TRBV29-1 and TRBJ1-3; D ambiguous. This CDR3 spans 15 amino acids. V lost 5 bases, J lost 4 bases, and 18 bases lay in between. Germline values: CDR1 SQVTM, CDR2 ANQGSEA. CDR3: CSVSRRGPGGNTIYF. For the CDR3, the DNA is TGCAGCGTTTCAAGGAGAGGACCCGGGGGAAACACCATATATTTT. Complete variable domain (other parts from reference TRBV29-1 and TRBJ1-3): SAVISQKPSRDICQRGTSLTIQCQVDSQVTMMFWYRQQPGQSLTLIATANQGSEATYESGFVIDKFPISRPNLTFSTLTVSNMSPEDSSIYLCSVSRRGPGGNTIYFGEGSWLTVV.

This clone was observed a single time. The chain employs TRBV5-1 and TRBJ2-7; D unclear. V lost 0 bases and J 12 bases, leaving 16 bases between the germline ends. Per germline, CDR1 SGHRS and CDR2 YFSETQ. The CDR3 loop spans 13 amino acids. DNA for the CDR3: TGCGCCAGCAGCTTGGGGGCGGACGCTGATCGGTACTTC. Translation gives CASSLGADADRYF.

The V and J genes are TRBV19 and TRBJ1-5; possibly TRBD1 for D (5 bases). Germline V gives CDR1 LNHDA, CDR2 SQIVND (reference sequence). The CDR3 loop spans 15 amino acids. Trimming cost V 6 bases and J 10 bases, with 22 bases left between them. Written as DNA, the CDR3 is TGTGCCAGTAGGGCCGGAACGGGACTTCCAGCACCCCAGCATTTT. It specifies CASRAGTGLPAPQHF.

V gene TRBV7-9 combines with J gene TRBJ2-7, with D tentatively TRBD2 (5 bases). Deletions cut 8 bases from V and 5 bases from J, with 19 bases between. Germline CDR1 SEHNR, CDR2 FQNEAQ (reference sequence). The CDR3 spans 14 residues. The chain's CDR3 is CASSGWRTPDEQYF. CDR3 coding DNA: TGTGCCAGCTCCGGGTGGCGGACTCCCGACGAGCAGTACTTC.

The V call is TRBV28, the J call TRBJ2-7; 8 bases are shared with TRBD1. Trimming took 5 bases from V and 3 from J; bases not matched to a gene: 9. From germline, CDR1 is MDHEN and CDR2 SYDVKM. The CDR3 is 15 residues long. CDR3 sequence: CASSMRDRSIYEQYF. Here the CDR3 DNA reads TGTGCCAGCAGTATGCGGGACAGGTCGATCTACGAGCAGTACTTC.

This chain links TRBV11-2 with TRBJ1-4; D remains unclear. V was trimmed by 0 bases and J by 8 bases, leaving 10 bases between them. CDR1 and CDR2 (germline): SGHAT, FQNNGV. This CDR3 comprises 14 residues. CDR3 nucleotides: TGTGCCAGCAGCTTAGATCGGGGATACGAAAAACTGTTTTTT. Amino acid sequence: CASSLDRGYEKLFF.

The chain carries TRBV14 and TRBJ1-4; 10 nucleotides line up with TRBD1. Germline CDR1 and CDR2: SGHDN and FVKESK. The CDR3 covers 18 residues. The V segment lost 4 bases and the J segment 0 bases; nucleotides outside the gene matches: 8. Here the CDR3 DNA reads TGTGCCAGCAGCCGGGGACAGGGGATACCTGCAACTAATGAAAAACTGTTTTTT. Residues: CASSRGQGIPATNEKLFF.

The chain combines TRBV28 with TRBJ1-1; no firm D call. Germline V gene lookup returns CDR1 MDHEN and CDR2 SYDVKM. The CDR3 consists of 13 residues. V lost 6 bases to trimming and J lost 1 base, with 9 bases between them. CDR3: CASSPPGNTEAFF. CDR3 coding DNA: TGTGCCAGCAGCCCTCCAGGGAACACTGAAGCTTTCTTT.

The CDR3 loop is CASNNATVRNTIYF. Here the CDR3 DNA reads TGTGCCAGCAACAACGCGACGGTTCGAAACACCATATATTTT. This sequence joins TRBV28 and TRBJ1-3, with unresolved D. Trimming shortened V by 7 bases and J by 5 bases, and 15 bases separated the two germline ends. This CDR3 comprises 14 residues. The germline V gene encodes CDR1 MDHEN and CDR2 SYDVKM.

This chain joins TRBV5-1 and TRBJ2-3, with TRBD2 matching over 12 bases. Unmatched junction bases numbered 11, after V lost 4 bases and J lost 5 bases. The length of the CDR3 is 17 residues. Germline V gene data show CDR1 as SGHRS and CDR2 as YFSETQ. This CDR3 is CASSGGSSGRALDTQYF. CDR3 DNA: TGCGCCAGCAGCGGCGGATCTAGCGGGAGGGCCCTAGATACGCAGTATTTT.

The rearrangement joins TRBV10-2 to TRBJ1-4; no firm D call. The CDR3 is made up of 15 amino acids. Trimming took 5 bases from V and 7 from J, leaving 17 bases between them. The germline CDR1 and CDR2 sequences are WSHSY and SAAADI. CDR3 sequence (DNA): TGCGCCAGCAGTCGGACCGCCACCCCAGGTGAAAAACTGTTTTTT. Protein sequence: CASSRTATPGEKLFF.

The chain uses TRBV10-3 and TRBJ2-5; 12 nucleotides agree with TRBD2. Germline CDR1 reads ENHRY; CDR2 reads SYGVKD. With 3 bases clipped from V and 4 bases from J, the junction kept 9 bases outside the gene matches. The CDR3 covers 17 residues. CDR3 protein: CAISDPSSGRVIETQYF. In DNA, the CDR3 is TGTGCCATCAGTGACCCCTCTAGCGGGAGGGTGATAGAGACCCAGTACTTC.

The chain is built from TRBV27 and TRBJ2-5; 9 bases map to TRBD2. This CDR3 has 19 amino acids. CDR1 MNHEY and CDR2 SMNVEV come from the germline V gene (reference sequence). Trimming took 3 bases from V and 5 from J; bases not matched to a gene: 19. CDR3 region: CASSFASGAGVAGVETQYF. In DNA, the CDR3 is TGTGCCAGCAGTTTTGCGTCAGGAGCTGGAGTAGCGGGAGTTGAGACCCAGTACTTC.

The CDR3 bases are TGCGCCAGCAGCTTGGGCGGACTCCTAAAGCAAGAGACCCAGTACTTC. This codes for CASSLGGLLKQETQYF. V is TRBV5-1 and J is TRBJ2-5, with D possibly being TRBD2 (5 bases). The CDR3 covers 16 residues. Germline CDR1 reads SGHRS; CDR2 reads YFSETQ. Trimming cost V 0 bases and J 2 bases, with 14 bases left between them.

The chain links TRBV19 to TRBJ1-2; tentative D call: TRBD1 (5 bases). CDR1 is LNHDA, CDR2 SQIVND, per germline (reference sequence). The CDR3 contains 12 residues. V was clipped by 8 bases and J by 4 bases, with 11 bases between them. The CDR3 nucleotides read TGTGCCAGTCGTGGGGCTACCTATGGCTACACCTTC. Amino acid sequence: CASRGATYGYTF.

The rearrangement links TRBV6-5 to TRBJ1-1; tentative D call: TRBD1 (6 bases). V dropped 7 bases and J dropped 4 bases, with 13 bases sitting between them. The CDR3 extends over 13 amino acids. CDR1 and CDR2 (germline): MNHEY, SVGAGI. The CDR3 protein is CASTSQGTTEAFF. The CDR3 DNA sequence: TGTGCCAGCACCAGTCAGGGGACCACTGAAGCTTTCTTT.

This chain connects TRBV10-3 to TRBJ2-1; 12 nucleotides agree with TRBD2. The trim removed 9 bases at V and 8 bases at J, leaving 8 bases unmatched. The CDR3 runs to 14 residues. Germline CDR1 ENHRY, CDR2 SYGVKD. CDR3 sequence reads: CAITSGLAGYEQFF. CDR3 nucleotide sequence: TGTGCCATAACTTCCGGACTAGCGGGATATGAGCAGTTCTTC.

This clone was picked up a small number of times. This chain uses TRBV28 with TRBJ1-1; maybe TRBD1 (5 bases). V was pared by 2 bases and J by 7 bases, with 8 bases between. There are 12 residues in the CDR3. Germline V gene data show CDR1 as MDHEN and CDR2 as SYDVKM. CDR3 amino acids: CASSLHRREAFF. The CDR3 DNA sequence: TGTGCCAGCAGTTTACACAGGCGTGAAGCTTTCTTT.

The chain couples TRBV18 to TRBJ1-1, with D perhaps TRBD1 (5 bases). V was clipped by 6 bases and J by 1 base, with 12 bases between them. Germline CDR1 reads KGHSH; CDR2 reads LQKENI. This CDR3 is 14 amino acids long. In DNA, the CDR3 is TGTGCCAGCTCGCTGGACAATGGGAACACTGAAGCTTTCTTT. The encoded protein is CASSLDNGNTEAFF.

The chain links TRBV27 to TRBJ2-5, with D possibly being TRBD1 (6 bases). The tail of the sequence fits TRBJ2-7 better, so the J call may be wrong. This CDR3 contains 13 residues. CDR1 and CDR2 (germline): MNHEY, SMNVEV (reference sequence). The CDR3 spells CASSRDTSYEQYF. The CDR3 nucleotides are TGTGCCAGCAGTAGGGACACCTCCTACGAGCAGTACTTC.

CDR3 residues: CASSSGGAGVGEQFF. The CDR3 DNA reads TGCGCCAGCAGTTCAGGTGGGGCGGGAGTTGGTGAGCAGTTCTTC. The chain recombines TRBV10-1 with TRBJ2-1, with 7 bases aligning to TRBD2. Per the germline V gene, CDR1 is WNHNN and CDR2 is SYGVQD (reference sequence). Germline trimming cut 5 bases from V and 9 bases from J; bases unmatched to any gene: 13. The CDR3 covers 15 residues.

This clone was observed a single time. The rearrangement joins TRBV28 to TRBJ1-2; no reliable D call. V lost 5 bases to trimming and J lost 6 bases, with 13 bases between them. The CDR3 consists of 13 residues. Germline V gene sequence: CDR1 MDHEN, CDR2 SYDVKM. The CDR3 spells CASSVVQIDGYTF. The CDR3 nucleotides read TGTGCCAGCAGTGTAGTACAGATTGATGGCTACACCTTC.

The CDR3 sequence: CASSSAGSGDTQYF. DNA for the CDR3: TGTGCCAGCAGTTCCGCCGGCTCGGGTGATACGCAGTATTTT. V and J are TRBV28 and TRBJ2-3; no definite D call. Germline V lookup: CDR1 MDHEN, CDR2 SYDVKM. V was cut by 4 bases and J by 6 bases, with 14 bases left in between. The CDR3 consists of 14 residues.

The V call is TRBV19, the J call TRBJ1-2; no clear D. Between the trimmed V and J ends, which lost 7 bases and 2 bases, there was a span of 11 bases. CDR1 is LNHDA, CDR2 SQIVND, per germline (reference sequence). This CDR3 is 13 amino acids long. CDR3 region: CASTWGKNYGYTF. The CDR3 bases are TGTGCCAGTACCTGGGGAAAAAACTATGGCTACACCTTC.